Detailed here is one T cell receptor beta chain. Its antigen is unidentified. This entry is derived from a study of PD-1 blockade in mismatch repair-deficient tumors. Study-level background: Enrolled about 2012-2016, patients had progressing, pretreated mismatch repair-deficient cancers of 12 to 13 types. Study-wide findings and caveats: After pembrolizumab, tumor-resident clones rose rapidly, then generally contracted before radiologic responses.

All patients were mismatch repair deficient, assessed by either PCR or immunohistochemistry. TCR sequencing covered a few patients who responded to pembrolizumab. Using immunoSEQ multiplex PCR, the repertoire was profiled, and TCRdb retains in-frame clones only, with some absent. The data show about 100,000 clones, 82% seen once. Germline-derived CDR1 and CDR2 are LNHDA and SQIVND (reference sequence). Trimming took 5 bases from V and 0 from J; bases not matched to a gene: 8. The CDR3 has 17 amino acids. The input for sequencing was peripheral blood, taken less than 37 weeks after starting pembrolizumab. The chain links TRBV19 to TRBJ2-2, with TRBD1 identical over 8 bases. This receptor was taken from an adult with mismatch repair-deficient cancer. The CDR3 here is CASSHPIQGANTGELFF. CDR3 bases: TGTGCCAGTAGTCACCCCATACAGGGGGCGAACACCGGGGAGCTGTTTTTT. The entire variable domain, with the rest obtained from reference TRBV19 and TRBJ2-2, is as follows: DGGITQSPKYLFRKEGQNVTLSCEQNLNHDAMYWYRQDPGQGLRLIYYSQIVNDFQKGDIAEGYSVSREKKESFPLTVTSAQKNPTAFYLCASSHPIQGANTGELFFGEGSRLTVL.